This entry lists 21 T cell receptor beta chains sequenced from one sample in a study of T cells in women clearing cervical HPV infection. Profiling relied on immunoSEQ multiplex PCR, and the TCRdb table lists in-frame clones only, not all of them. The sample includes 30,000 to 35,000 clones. Sequenced material: blood buffy coat. The source of these receptors is a woman between 18 and 70 years old with a cervical HPV16 infection that either progressed to CIN3+ or cleared (not recorded which).

A remark on this clone: Coverage ceases 3 residues before the CDR3 finishes, and the germline J gene fills in the end. The V gene is TRBV5-6, the J gene TRBJ1-2; D call uncertain. The CDR3 consists of 13 residues. Deletions cut 4 bases from V and 7 bases from J, with 14 bases between. In germline, CDR1 is SGHDT, CDR2 YYEEEE. The sequenced CDR3 bases are TGTGCCAGCAGCATCCTACTTAACGTTGGC. It is translated as CASSILLNVG. The whole CDR3 sequence reads CASSILLNVGYTF. Full variable domain (rest looked up from reference TRBV5-6 and TRBJ1-2): DAGVTQSPTHLIKTRGQQVTLRCSPKSGHDTVSWYQQALGQGPQFIFQYYEEEERQRGNFPDRFSGHQFPNYSSELNVNALLLGDSALYLCASSILLNVGYTFGSGTRLTVV.

For this clone: The CDR3 extends 3 residues past the end of the read, so its final part is completed from the germline J gene. The V gene is TRBV5-1, the J gene TRBJ2-5; 10 nucleotides agree with TRBD2. Per germline, CDR1 SGHRS and CDR2 YFSETQ. V lost 1 base and J lost 4; bases outside the gene matches: 7. The CDR3 length is 16 residues. This CDR3 is CASSLSQLAGVETQYF. CDR3 DNA (partial): TGCGCCAGCAGCTTGTCCCAGCTAGCGGGAGTAGAGACC.

About this clone: The read falls 3 residues short of the CDR3 end, and the missing part is taken from the germline J gene. The chain combines TRBV11-3 with TRBJ2-7, with 11 bases fitting TRBD1. V dropped 5 bases and J dropped 5; count of bases not matched to a gene: 2. This CDR3 has 13 amino acids. Germline V CDR1 and CDR2: SGHNT, YENEEA. CDR3 sequence: CASSVGQGDEQYF. Partial CDR3 DNA: TGTGCCAGCAGCGTGGGACAGGGGGACGAG.

A word on this clone: The read comes to an end 3 residues before the CDR3 does, leaving the germline J gene to fill in the end. This chain joins TRBV5-6 and TRBJ2-7, with D perhaps matching TRBD1 (7 bases). The CDR3 spans 13 residues. Germline-derived CDR1 and CDR2 are SGHDT and YYEEEE. V shed 4 bases and J shed 4 bases, with 12 bases lying between them. This CDR3 reads CASSAGQSYEQYF. The sequenced part of the CDR3 DNA is TGTGCCAGCAGCGCGGGACAGTCTTACGAG.

To note about this clone: The read terminates 3 residues before the CDR3 end, so the remaining end is supplied by the germline J gene. The V gene is TRBV7-2, the J gene TRBJ1-2; no definite D call. Germline assignment: CDR1 SGHTA and CDR2 FQGNSA. This CDR3 contains 13 residues. V lost 1 base to trimming and J lost 7 bases, with 10 bases between them. CDR3 sequence reads: CASSLVGWAGYTF. CDR3 DNA, as far as it was read: TGTGCCAGCAGCTTAGTTGGTTGGGCTGGC.

Details on this clone: The read terminates 3 residues ahead of where the CDR3 ends, so the germline J gene completes it. The rearrangement joins TRBV19 to TRBJ2-7; 8 bases line up with TRBD1. Germline V gene sequence: CDR1 LNHDA, CDR2 SQIVND (reference sequence). J was trimmed by 3 bases and V by 5 bases; bases with no gene match: 3. This CDR3 has 13 amino acids. This CDR3 reads CASSEDRVYEQYF. The sequenced CDR3 bases are TGTGCCAGTAGTGAGGACAGGGTCTACGAG.

Concerning this clone itself: Read sequence stops 3 residues before the CDR3 end, and the germline J gene provides the missing end. The chain employs TRBV19 and TRBJ1-6; D is perhaps TRBD1 (6 bases). CDR1 is LNHDA, CDR2 SQIVND, per germline (reference sequence). CDR3 length: 16 amino acids. V lost 5 bases, J lost 2 bases, and 13 bases lay in between. Incomplete CDR3 DNA: TGTGCCAGTAGTGCACCACAGGGAACCTATAATTCACCC. This gives the protein CASSAPQGTYNSP. The whole CDR3 region reads CASSAPQGTYNSPLHF.

As concerns this clone: The read ends 3 residues early relative to the CDR3; the germline J gene fills the gap. V usage is TRBV4-2 and J usage is TRBJ2-5, with D possibly TRBD2 on 6 matching bases. Looked up from germline, CDR1 is LGHNA and CDR2 is YNFKEQ. Trimming took off 4 bases at V and 3 bases at J, with 21 bases between the two ends. This CDR3 contains 17 residues. Incomplete CDR3 DNA: TGTGCCAGCAGCCCCTTCTTGGCGGGGCAGTCTAAAGAGACC. Translated, it gives CASSPFLAGQSKET. The whole CDR3 sequence reads CASSPFLAGQSKETQYF.

A note on this clone: Sequencing ends 3 residues short of the CDR3 end; the germline J gene provides the rest. The chain recombines TRBV20-1 with TRBJ1-2; 8 bases line up with TRBD1. This CDR3 contains 12 residues. Trimming took 8 bases from V and 4 from J; bases not matched to a gene: 6. In germline, CDR1 is DFQATT, CDR2 SNEGSKA (reference sequence). The DNA read from the CDR3 is TGCAGTCCCGGACAGGGAACCTATGGC. This codes for CSPGQGTYG. Given in full, the CDR3 is CSPGQGTYGYTF.

This CDR3 is CASSLDSRTNEKLFF. CDR3 bases read: TGTGCCAGCAGCTTAGATTCCAGAACTAATGAAAAG. V usage is TRBV7-9 and J usage is TRBJ2-2; no clear D gene. With the read ending 3 residues before the CDR3 end, the germline J gene is used to fill in that end. CDR1 SEHNR and CDR2 FQNEAQ come from the germline V gene (reference sequence). This CDR3 has 15 amino acids.

With respect to this clone: With the read ending 3 residues before the CDR3 end, the germline J gene is used to fill in that end. The chain employs TRBV28 and TRBJ2-7; possibly TRBD1 for D (5 bases). The CDR3 is made up of 15 amino acids. The germline V and J ends were trimmed by 3 bases and 0 bases, with 12 bases remaining between them. Germline loops: CDR1 MDHEN, CDR2 SYDVKM. CDR3 protein: CASSFSYQGSYEQYF. CDR3 DNA, as far as it was read: TGTGCCAGCAGTTTTAGTTACCAGGGCTCCTACGAG.

Concerning this clone: The CDR3 end falls 3 residues outside the read, so it is completed with the germline J gene. The V and J genes are TRBV6-2 or TRBV6-3 and TRBJ2-3; possibly TRBD1 for D (6 bases). Looked up from germline, CDR1 is MNHEY and CDR2 is SVGEGT. The CDR3 totals 16 residues. Trimming took off 3 bases at V and 4 bases at J, with 17 bases between the two ends. The CDR3 loop reads CASSYGAGDNSDTQYF. CDR3 bases read: TGTGCCAGCAGTTATGGGGCAGGGGACAATTCAGATACG.

Worth noting for this clone: The missing CDR3 end, 3 residues past where the read stops, is filled in from the germline J gene. The chain links TRBV28 to TRBJ1-1, with D unclear. Trimming pared 2 bases from V and 2 bases from J, leaving 12 bases between. CDR3 length equals 15 residues. The germline V gene has CDR1 MDHEN and CDR2 SYDVKM. CDR3 bases read: TGTGCCAGCAGTTTAATAGACACCATAAACACTGAA. Translating gives CASSLIDTINTE. The whole CDR3 reads CASSLIDTINTEAFF. The variable domain in full, with the rest retrieved from reference TRBV28 and TRBJ1-1, is DVKVTQSSRYLVKRTGEKVFLECVQDMDHENMFWYRQDPGLGLRLIYFSYDVKMKEKGDIPEGYSVSREKKERFSLILESASTNQTSMYLCASSLIDTINTEAFFGQGTRLTVV.

A word on this clone: Coverage ceases 3 residues before the CDR3 finishes, and the germline J gene fills in the end. This chain links TRBV7-2 with TRBJ2-7, with 10 positions matching TRBD1. The CDR3 loop spans 15 amino acids. CDR1 is SGHTA and CDR2 is FQGNSA in the germline V gene. The J segment lost 3 bases and the V segment lost 1 base, leaving 3 bases of the junction unmatched. The CDR3 sequence: CASSLVGTGDYEQYF. The CDR3 bases that were read are TGTGCCAGCAGCTTAGTAGGGACAGGGGACTACGAG.

Partial CDR3 DNA: TGTGCCAGATGGCGGGGGCCACCCTTGGGGAATGAG. Protein sequence: CARWRGPPLGNE. The CDR3 in its entirety is CARWRGPPLGNEQFF. The genes are TRBV6-4 and TRBJ2-1; possibly TRBD2 for D (7 bases). Read sequence stops 3 residues before the CDR3 end, and the germline J gene provides the missing end. V lost 9 bases and J lost 7, with 22 bases in between. CDR1 and CDR2 (germline): MRHNA, SNTAGT. The CDR3 is 15 amino acids.

Regarding this clone: The read terminates 3 residues before the CDR3 end, so the remaining end is supplied by the germline J gene. V is TRBV10-1 and J is TRBJ2-1; 9 nucleotides line up with TRBD1. V gave up 10 bases and J gave up 8 bases; unmatched junction bases: 12. CDR3 length: 14 amino acids. The germline V gene encodes CDR1 WNHNN and CDR2 SYGVQD (reference sequence). The part of the CDR3 DNA that was read is TGCGCCACCTCGCGGGACAGGGTTGACGATGAG. This codes for CATSRDRVDDE. The full CDR3 reads CATSRDRVDDEQFF.

Note on this clone: The read is 3 residues too short to cover the CDR3 end, so that end is filled in from the germline J gene. The chain carries TRBV29-1 and TRBJ2-7, with 8 bases lining up with TRBD1. Unmatched junction bases numbered 8, after V lost 6 bases and J lost 4 bases. From germline, CDR1 is SQVTM and CDR2 ANQGSEA. The CDR3 extends over 13 amino acids. CDR3 region: CSVPSRTGYEQYF. The DNA read from the CDR3 is TGCAGCGTCCCTTCTCGGACAGGGTACGAG.

As for this clone: The read stops 3 residues short of the end of the CDR3; the missing end is completed from the germline J gene. The chain has TRBV13 and TRBJ2-7; a weak D match, TRBD2 (5 bases). The germline V and J ends were trimmed by 5 bases and 3 bases, with 8 bases remaining between them. Germline loops: CDR1 PRHDT, CDR2 FYEKMQ (reference sequence). This CDR3 contains 12 residues. CDR3 DNA (partial): TGTGCCAGCAGCCGCGACTACTACGAG. It encodes CASSRDYYE. The CDR3 reads in full as CASSRDYYEQYF. The whole variable domain, filled in from reference TRBV13 and TRBJ2-7, reads AAGVIQSPRHLIKEKRETATLKCYPIPRHDTVYWYQQGPGQDPQFLISFYEKMQSDKGSIPDRFSAQQFSDYHSELNMSSLELGDSALYFCASSRDYYEQYFGPGTRLTVT.

As for this clone: Coverage ceases 3 residues before the CDR3 finishes, and the germline J gene fills in the end. This chain joins TRBV2 and TRBJ2-1, with TRBD2 identical over 10 bases. J lost 2 bases, V lost 6 bases, and 13 bases had no gene match. CDR3 length: 18 amino acids. Per germline, CDR1 SNHLY and CDR2 FYNNEI. The DNA read from the CDR3 is TGTGCCAGCAGGGAGGGGACTAGCGATCTTGCCCCCTACAATGAG. Translation gives CASREGTSDLAPYNE. In full, the CDR3 is CASREGTSDLAPYNEQFF.

Note on this clone: Read coverage stops 3 residues before the CDR3 terminus; the germline J gene supplies the remainder. The gene calls are TRBV18 and TRBJ2-5, with D possibly matching TRBD2 (5 bases). Germline CDR1 KGHSH, CDR2 LQKENI. The CDR3 is made up of 13 amino acids. V was shortened by 4 bases and J by 2 bases, with 8 bases between the two germline ends. CDR3 loop: CASSLGVQETQYF. The DNA read from the CDR3 is TGTGCCAGCTCACTCGGGGTGCAAGAGACC.

On this clone itself: The read ends 3 residues before the CDR3 terminus; that terminus is restored from the germline J gene. This chain links TRBV6-1 with TRBJ1-2, with a weak D call TRBD1 (5 bases). Germline CDR1 and CDR2: MNHNS and SASEGT. V gave up 3 bases and J gave up 4 bases, with 15 bases separating them. The CDR3 covers 15 residues. The CDR3 bases that were read are TGTGCCAGCAGTGATGCGATGAGGGGTAGCTATGGC. This translates into CASSDAMRGSYG. The CDR3 reads in full as CASSDAMRGSYGYTF.